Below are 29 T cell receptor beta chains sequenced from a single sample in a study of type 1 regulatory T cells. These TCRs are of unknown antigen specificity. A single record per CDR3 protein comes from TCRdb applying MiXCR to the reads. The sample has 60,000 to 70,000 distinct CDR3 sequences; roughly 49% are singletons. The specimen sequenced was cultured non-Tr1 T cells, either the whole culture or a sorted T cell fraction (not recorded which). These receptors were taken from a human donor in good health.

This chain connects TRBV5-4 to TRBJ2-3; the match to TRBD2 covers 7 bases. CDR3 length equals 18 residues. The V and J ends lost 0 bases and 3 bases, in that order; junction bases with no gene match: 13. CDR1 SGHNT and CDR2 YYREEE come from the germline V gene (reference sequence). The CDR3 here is CASSLAGRAAGGTDTQYF. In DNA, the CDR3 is TGTGCCAGCAGCTTGGCCGGAAGGGCGGCCGGGGGGACAGATACGCAGTATTTT.

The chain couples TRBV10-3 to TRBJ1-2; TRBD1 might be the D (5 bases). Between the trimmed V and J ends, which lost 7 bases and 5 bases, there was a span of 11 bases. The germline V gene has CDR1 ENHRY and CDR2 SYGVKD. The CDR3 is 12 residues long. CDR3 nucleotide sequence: TGTGCCATCATGGCAGAGGGGTATGGCTACACCTTC. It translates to CAIMAEGYGYTF.

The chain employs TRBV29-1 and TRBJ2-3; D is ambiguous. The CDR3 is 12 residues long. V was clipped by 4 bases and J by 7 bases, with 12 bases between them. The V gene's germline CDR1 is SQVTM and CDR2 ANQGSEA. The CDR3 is CSVGPAVYTQYF. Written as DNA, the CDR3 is TGCAGCGTTGGGCCGGCAGTATATACGCAGTATTTT.

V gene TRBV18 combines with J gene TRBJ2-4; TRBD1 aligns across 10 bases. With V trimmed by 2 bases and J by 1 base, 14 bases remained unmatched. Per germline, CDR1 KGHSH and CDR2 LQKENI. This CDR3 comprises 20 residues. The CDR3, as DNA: TGTGCCAGCTCACCAAGATCGGCAGTCCCGGGACAGGGGGCCAAAAACATTCAGTACTTC. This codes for CASSPRSAVPGQGAKNIQYF.

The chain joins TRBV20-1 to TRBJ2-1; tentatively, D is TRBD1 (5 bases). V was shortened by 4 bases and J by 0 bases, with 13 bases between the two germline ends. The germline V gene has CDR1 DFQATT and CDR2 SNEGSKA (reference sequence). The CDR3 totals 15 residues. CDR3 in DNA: TGCAGTGCTACCGACAGACCGAGCTCCTACAATGAGCAGTTCTTC. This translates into CSATDRPSSYNEQFF.

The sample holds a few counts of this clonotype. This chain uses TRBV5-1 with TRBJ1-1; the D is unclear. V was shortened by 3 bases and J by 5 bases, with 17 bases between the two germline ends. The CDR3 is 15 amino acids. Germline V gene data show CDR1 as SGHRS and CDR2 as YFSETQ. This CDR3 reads CASSSNGRTRTEAFF. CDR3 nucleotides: TGCGCCAGCAGCTCGAATGGACGGACGAGGACTGAAGCTTTCTTT.

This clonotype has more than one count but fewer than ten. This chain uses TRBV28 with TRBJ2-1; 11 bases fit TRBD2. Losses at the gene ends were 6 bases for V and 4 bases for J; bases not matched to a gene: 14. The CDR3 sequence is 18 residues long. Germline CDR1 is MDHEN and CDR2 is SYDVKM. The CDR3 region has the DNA TGTGCCAGCAGCGACCGATTAGCGGGGGGGCCGAGTTACAATGAGCAGTTCTTC. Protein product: CASSDRLAGGPSYNEQFF. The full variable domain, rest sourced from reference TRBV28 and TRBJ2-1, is DVKVTQSSRYLVKRTGEKVFLECVQDMDHENMFWYRQDPGLGLRLIYFSYDVKMKEKGDIPEGYSVSREKKERFSLILESASTNQTSMYLCASSDRLAGGPSYNEQFFGPGTRLTVL.

CDR3 residues: CASSITRIKHNYGYTF. The CDR3 DNA follows: TGTGCCAGTAGTATCACACGGATTAAACATAACTATGGCTACACCTTC. The chain couples TRBV19 to TRBJ1-2; the D is unclear. The CDR3 loop spans 16 amino acids. CDR1 LNHDA and CDR2 SQIVND come from the germline V gene (reference sequence). V lost 3 bases and J 1 base, leaving 15 bases between the germline ends.

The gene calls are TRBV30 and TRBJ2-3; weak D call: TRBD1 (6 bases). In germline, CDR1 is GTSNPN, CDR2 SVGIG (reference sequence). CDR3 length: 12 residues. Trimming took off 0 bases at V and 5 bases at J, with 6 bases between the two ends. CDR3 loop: CAWSVQGDTQYF. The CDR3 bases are TGTGCCTGGAGTGTACAGGGAGATACGCAGTATTTT.

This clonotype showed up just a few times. The CDR3 sequence: CASRNFGNTEAFF. DNA of the CDR3: TGTGCCAGCAGAAATTTTGGAAACACTGAAGCTTTCTTT. The V gene is TRBV2, the J gene TRBJ1-1, with D hard to call. The ends were cut back, 6 bases at V and 2 bases at J, with 10 bases in the middle. This CDR3 has 13 residues. Looked up from germline, CDR1 is SNHLY and CDR2 is FYNNEI.

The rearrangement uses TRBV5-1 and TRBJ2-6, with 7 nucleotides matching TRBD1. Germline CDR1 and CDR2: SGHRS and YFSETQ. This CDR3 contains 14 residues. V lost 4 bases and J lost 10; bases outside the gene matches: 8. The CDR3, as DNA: TGCGCCAGCAGCCCCACCGGGACAGCTAACGTCCTGACTTTC. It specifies CASSPTGTANVLTF.

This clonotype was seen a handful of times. This CDR3 is CASSGDLLYEQYF. The CDR3 DNA follows: TGTGCCAGCAGTGGGGACCTCCTGTACGAGCAGTACTTC. The gene calls are TRBV2 and TRBJ2-7; tentatively, D is TRBD1 or TRBD2 (5 bases each). The CDR3 consists of 13 residues. CDR1 and CDR2 (germline): SNHLY, FYNNEI. V dropped 4 bases and J dropped 4 bases, with 11 bases sitting between them.

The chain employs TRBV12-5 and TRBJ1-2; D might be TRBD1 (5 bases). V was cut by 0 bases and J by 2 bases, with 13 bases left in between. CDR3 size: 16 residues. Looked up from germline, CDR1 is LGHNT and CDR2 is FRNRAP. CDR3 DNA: TGTGCTAGTGGTTTGGTCCAGGGAAAATCGAACTATGGCTACACCTTC. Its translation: CASGLVQGKSNYGYTF.

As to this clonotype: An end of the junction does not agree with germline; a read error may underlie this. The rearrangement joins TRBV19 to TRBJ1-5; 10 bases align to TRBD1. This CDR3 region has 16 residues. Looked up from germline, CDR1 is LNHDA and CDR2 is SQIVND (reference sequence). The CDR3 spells CAGSAPRGQGYQPQHF. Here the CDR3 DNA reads TGTGCCGGTAGTGCCCCCCGGGGACAGGGGTATCAGCCCCAGCATTTT.

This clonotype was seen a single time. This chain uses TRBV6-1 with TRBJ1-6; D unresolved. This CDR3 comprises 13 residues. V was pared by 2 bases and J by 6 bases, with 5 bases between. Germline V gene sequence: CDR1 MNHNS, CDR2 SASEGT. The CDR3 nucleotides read TGTGCCAGCAGTGAACCCTCTAATTCACCCCTCCACTTT. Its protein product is CASSEPSNSPLHF.

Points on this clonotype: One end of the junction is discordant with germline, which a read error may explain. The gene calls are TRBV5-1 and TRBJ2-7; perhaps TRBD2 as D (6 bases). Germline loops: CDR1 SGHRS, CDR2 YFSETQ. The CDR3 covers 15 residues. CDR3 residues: CASSLVGGGPYEQYF. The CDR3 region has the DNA TGTGCCAGCAGCTTGGTGGGAGGAGGCCCCTACGAGCAGTACTTC. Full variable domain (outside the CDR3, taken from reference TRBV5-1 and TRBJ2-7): KAGVTQTPRYLIKTRGQQVTLSCSPISGHRSVSWYQQTPGQGLQFLFEYFSETQRNKGNFPGRFSGRQFSNSRSEMNVSTLELGDSALYLCASSLVGGGPYEQYFGPGTRLTVT.

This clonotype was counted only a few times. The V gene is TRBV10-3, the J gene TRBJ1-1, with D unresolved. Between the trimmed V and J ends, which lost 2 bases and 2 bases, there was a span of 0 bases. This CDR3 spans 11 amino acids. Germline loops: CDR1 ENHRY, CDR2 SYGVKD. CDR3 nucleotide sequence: TGTGCCATCAGTGAGAACACTGAAGCTTTCTTT. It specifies CAISENTEAFF.

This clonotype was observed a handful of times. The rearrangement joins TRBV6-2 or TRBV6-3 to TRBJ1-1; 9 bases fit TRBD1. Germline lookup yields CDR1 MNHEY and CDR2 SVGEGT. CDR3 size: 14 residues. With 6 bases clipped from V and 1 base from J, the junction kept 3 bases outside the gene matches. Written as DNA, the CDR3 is TGTGCCAGCAGGCAGGGACAGGGGAACACTGAAGCTTTCTTT. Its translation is CASRQGQGNTEAFF.

The CDR3 region is CASSEVTTQYF. The CDR3, as DNA: TGTGCCAGCAGTGAAGTTACTACGCAGTATTTT. The J gene is TRBJ2-3, the V gene TRBV6-1; D gene unclear. From germline, CDR1 is MNHNS and CDR2 SASEGT. This CDR3 is built from 11 residues. V dropped 1 base and J dropped 8 bases, with 4 bases sitting between them.

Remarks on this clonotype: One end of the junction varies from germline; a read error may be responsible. CDR3 nucleotide sequence: TGTGCCAGCAGTAAAGCCTCTACTGGGGGGTGGTATTCACCCCTCCACTTT. Its translation is CASSKASTGGWYSPLHF. The V and J genes are TRBV2 and TRBJ1-6, with D maybe TRBD1 (5 bases). This CDR3 region has 17 residues. Germline V gene sequence: CDR1 SNHLY, CDR2 FYNNEI.

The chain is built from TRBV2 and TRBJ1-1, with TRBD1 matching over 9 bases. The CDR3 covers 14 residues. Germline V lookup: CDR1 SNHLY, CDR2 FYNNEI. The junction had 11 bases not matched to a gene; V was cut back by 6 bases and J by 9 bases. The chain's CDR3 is CASSPGQGNGQAFF. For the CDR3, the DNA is TGTGCCAGCAGCCCCGGACAGGGGAACGGCCAAGCTTTCTTT. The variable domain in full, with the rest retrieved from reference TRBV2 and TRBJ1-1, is EPEVTQTPSHQVTQMGQEVILRCVPISNHLYFYWYRQILGQKVEFLVSFYNNEISEKSEIFDDQFSVERPDGSNFTLKIRSTKLEDSAMYFCASSPGQGNGQAFFGQGTRLTVV.

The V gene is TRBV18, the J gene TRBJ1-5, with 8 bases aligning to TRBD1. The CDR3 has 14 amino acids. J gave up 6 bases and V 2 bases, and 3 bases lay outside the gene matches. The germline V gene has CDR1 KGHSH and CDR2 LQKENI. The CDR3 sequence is CASSPGQGGQPQHF. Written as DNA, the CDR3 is TGTGCCAGCTCACCAGGACAGGGCGGTCAGCCCCAGCATTTT.

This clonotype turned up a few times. Here the CDR3 DNA reads TGTGCCAGCAGTCCTACTTTTTTTCCCTACGAGCAGTACTTC. Translation: CASSPTFFPYEQYF. The gene calls are TRBV6-2 or TRBV6-3 and TRBJ2-7; D gene unclear. V lost 5 bases and J lost 2, with 13 bases in between. This CDR3 has 14 amino acids. Germline V gene lookup returns CDR1 MNHEY and CDR2 SVGEGT.

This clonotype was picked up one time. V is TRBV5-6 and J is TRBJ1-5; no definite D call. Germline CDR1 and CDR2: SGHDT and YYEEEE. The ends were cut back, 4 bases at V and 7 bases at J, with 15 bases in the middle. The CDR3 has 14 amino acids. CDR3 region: CASSRHSREQPQHF. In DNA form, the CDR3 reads TGTGCCAGCAGCCGCCATAGTAGAGAGCAGCCCCAGCATTTT.

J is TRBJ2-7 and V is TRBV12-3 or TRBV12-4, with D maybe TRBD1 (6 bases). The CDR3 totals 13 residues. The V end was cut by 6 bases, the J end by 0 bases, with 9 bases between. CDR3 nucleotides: TGTGCCAGCAGCCGGGACACCTCCTACGAGCAGTACTTC. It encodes CASSRDTSYEQYF.

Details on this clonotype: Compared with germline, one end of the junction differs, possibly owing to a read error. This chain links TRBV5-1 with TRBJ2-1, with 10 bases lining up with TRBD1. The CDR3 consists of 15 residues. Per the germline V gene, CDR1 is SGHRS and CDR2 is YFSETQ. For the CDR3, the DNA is TGCGCCAGCAGCTTGGGACAGGGGGCCTATAATGAGCAGTTCTTC. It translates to CASSLGQGAYNEQFF.

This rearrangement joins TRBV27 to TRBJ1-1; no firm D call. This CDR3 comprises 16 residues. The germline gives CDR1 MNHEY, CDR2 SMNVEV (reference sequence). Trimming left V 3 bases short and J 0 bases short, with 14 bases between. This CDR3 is CASSLGVSTMNTEAFF. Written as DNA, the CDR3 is TGTGCCAGCAGTTTGGGTGTCAGCACTATGAACACTGAAGCTTTCTTT.

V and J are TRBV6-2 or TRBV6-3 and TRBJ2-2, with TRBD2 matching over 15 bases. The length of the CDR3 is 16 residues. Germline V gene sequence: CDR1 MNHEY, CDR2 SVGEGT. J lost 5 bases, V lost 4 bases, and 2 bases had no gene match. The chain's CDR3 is CASSFGTSGGTGELFF. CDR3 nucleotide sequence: TGTGCCAGCAGTTTCGGGACTAGCGGGGGGACCGGGGAGCTGTTTTTT.

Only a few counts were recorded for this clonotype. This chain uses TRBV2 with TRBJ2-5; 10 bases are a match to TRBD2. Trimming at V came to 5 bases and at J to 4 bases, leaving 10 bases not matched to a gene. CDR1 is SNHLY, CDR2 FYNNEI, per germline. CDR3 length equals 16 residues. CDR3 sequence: CASSTILAGRVETQYF. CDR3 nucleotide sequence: TGTGCCAGCAGTACCATACTAGCGGGGAGGGTAGAGACCCAGTACTTC.